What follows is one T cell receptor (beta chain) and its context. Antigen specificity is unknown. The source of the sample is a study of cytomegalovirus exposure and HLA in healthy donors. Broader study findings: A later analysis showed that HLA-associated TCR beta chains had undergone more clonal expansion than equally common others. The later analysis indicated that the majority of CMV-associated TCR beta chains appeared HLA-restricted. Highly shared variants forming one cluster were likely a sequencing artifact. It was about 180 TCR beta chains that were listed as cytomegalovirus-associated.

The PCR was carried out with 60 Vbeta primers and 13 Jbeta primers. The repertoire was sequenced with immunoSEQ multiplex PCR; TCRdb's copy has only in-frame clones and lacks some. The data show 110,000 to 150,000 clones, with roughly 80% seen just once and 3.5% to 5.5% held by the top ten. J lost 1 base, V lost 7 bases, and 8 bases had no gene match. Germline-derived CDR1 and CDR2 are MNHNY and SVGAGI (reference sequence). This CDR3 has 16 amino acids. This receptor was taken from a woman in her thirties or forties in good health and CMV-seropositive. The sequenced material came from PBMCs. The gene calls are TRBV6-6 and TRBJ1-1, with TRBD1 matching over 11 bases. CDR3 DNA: TGTGCCAGCAATATGGACAGGGGGCTTAGGAACACTGAAGCTTTCTTT. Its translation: CASNMDRGLRNTEAFF.